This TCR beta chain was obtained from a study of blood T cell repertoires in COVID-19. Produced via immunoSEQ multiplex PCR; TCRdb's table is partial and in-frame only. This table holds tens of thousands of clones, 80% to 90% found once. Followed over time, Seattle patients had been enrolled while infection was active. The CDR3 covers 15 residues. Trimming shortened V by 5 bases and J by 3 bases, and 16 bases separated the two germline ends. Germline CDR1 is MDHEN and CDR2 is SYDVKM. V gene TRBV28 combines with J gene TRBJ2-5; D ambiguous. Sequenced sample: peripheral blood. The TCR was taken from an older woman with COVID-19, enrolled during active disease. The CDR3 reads CASSSPDTSEETQYF. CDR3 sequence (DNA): TGTGCCAGCAGTAGCCCCGACACCTCAGAAGAGACCCAGTACTTC.